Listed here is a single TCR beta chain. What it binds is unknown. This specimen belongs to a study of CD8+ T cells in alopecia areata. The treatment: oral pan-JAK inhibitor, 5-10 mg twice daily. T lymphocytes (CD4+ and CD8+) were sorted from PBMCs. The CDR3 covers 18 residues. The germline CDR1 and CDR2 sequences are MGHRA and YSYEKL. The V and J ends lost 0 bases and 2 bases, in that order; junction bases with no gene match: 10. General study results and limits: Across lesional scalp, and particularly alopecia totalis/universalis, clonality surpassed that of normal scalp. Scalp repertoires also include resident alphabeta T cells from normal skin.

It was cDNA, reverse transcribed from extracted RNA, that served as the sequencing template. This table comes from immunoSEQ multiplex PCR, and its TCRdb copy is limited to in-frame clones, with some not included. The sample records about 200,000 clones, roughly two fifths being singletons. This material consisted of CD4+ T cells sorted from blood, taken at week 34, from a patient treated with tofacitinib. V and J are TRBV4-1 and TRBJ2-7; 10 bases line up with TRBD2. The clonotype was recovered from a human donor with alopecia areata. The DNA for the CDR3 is TGCGCCAGCAGCCAAGACTGGTTAGCGGGAGGCCTAGCCTACGAGCAGTACTTC. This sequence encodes CASSQDWLAGGLAYEQYF.